The 26 T cell receptor beta chains below all came from one sample that was sequenced in a study of CXCR3-negative and CXCR3-positive naive CD8 T cells. The TRB cDNA libraries were prepared by 5' RACE with UMI labels. TCRdb reprocessed the 5' RACE reads and stores each CDR3 protein as one record, lacking DNA. Its clone listing holds 75,000 to 90,000 distinct CDR3 sequences. Points from the study as a whole: TRB CDR3s of CXCR3-positive naive cells were more hydrophobic than those of CXCR3-negative naive cells.

No cognate antigen is known for these TCRs. What was sequenced was naive CXCR3+ CD8+ T cells from blood. Subset indicated: CD45RO-CCR7+CD27+CD95- naive CD8+ T cells expressing CXCR3 (TNR3+). The receptors originated from a human donor in good health. Some clones in this sample may be carry-over from other donors' samples.

The rearrangement links TRBV9 to TRBJ2-1; TCRdb selects TRBD2, and the lack of DNA leaves this call unchecked. The CDR3 has 15 amino acids. Germline CDR1 and CDR2: SGDLS and YYNGEE. The CDR3 sequence is CASSVTSGTYNEQFF.

V usage is TRBV15 and J usage is TRBJ1-2. Per the germline V gene, CDR1 is LNHNV and CDR2 is YYDKDF (reference sequence). The CDR3 has 12 residues. The CDR3: CATSSNPGGYTF.

The genes are TRBV28 and TRBJ2-7; TCRdb picks TRBD2, but there is no DNA to check that call. Looked up from germline, CDR1 is MDHEN and CDR2 is SYDVKM. This CDR3 is 14 amino acids long. The CDR3 reads CASSLASGIREQYF.

CDR3 sequence: CASSPPLDQETQYF. The chain employs TRBV5-1 and TRBJ2-5; the TCRdb call, TRBD2, lacks DNA for checking. The CDR3 has 14 residues. CDR1 and CDR2 (germline): SGHRS, YFSETQ.

The J gene is TRBJ1-1, the V gene TRBV20-1. This CDR3 is built from 12 residues. CDR1 is DFQATT and CDR2 is SNEGSKA in the germline V gene (reference sequence). The CDR3 sequence is CSARDRYTEAFF.

This chain uses TRBV5-1 with TRBJ2-7; the D gene TCRdb calls, TRBD2, cannot be checked with no DNA. From germline, CDR1 is SGHRS and CDR2 YFSETQ. This CDR3 spans 15 amino acids. The CDR3 is CASSLGAGSSYEQYF.

This chain uses TRBV7-8 with TRBJ2-3. This CDR3 contains 13 residues. The germline CDR1 and CDR2 sequences are SGHVS and FQNEAQ. This CDR3 reads CASSHRSADTQYF.

The chain couples TRBV29-1 to TRBJ2-1; the TRBD2 assignment by TCRdb is unverifiable without DNA. Germline V gene data show CDR1 as SQVTM and CDR2 as ANQGSEA. The CDR3 runs 13 residues. CDR3 residues: CSPAGIEGGEQFF.

The chain links TRBV12-5 to TRBJ2-5; as DNA is missing, the TRBD1 call by TCRdb cannot be tested. The CDR3 is 14 residues long. The germline V gene encodes CDR1 LGHNT and CDR2 FRNRAP. CDR3 region: CASGRGGHQETQYF.

The chain employs TRBV7-6 and TRBJ1-5. The CDR3 consists of 15 residues. The germline CDR1 and CDR2 sequences are SGHVS and FNYEAQ. Here the CDR3 reads CASSLDPRGNQPQHF.

V and J are TRBV6-4 and TRBJ1-1; TCRdb's D call of TRBD1 is untestable without DNA. The CDR3 is 15 amino acids. Looked up from germline, CDR1 is MRHNA and CDR2 is SNTAGT. This chain's CDR3 is CASSTKPGSRDEAFF.

The chain couples TRBV14 to TRBJ1-1; lacking DNA, the TRBD1 call made by TCRdb goes unchecked. This CDR3 has 14 residues. Per the germline V gene, CDR1 is SGHDN and CDR2 is FVKESK. CDR3 sequence: CASSQPPGNTEAFF.

The genes are TRBV6-2 or TRBV6-3 and TRBJ2-7. CDR3 length equals 12 residues. CDR1 MNHEY and CDR2 SVGEGT come from the germline V gene. CDR3 amino acids: CASSSGSYEQYF.

This rearrangement joins TRBV20-1 to TRBJ2-1; TCRdb picks TRBD2, but there is no DNA to check that call. CDR1 and CDR2 (germline): DFQATT, SNEGSKA (reference sequence). The CDR3 totals 14 residues. CDR3 residues: CSARNPGTSNEQFF.

J is TRBJ2-3 and V is TRBV6-2 or TRBV6-3. The germline V gene encodes CDR1 MNHEY and CDR2 SVGEGT. The length of the CDR3 is 17 residues. This chain's CDR3 is CASSRTPWTATRHTQYF.

This CDR3 is CASSPGGELFF. The chain couples TRBV28 to TRBJ2-2; TCRdb proposes TRBD1, but this gene call is untestable without DNA. Germline V gene lookup returns CDR1 MDHEN and CDR2 SYDVKM. The CDR3 length is 11 residues.

The chain uses TRBV11-2 and TRBJ2-3; TCRdb calls TRBD2, which cannot be checked without DNA. CDR1 and CDR2 (germline): SGHAT, FQNNGV. CDR3 length: 17 amino acids. This CDR3 is CASSLLAGGPSTDTQYF.

The chain recombines TRBV7-9 with TRBJ2-1. CDR1 SEHNR and CDR2 FQNEAQ come from the germline V gene (reference sequence). CDR3 length: 12 amino acids. The CDR3 reads CASSFARNEQSF. The whole variable domain, remainder taken from reference TRBV7-9 and TRBJ2-1, is DTGVSQNPRHKITKRGQNVTFRCDPISEHNRLYWYRQTLGQGPEFLTYFQNEAQLEKSRLLSDRFSAERPKGSFSTLEIQRTEQGDSAMYLCASSFARNEQSFGPGTRLTVL.

The genes are TRBV29-1 and TRBJ2-7. This CDR3 contains 12 residues. CDR1 is SQVTM, CDR2 ANQGSEA, per germline. CDR3 loop: CSVEERPYEQYF.

V usage is TRBV6-5 and J usage is TRBJ1-6. Germline CDR1 MNHEY, CDR2 SVGAGI. CDR3 length: 14 residues. The CDR3: CASSQDFYNSPLHF.

This chain joins TRBV30 and TRBJ1-1; TCRdb's D call, TRBD1, is unchecked because there is no DNA. The CDR3 totals 14 residues. CDR1 is GTSNPN, CDR2 SVGIG, per germline (reference sequence). The CDR3: CAWSRDRGITEAFF.

V and J are TRBV5-1 and TRBJ1-2. This CDR3 has 14 amino acids. Germline V CDR1 and CDR2: SGHRS, YFSETQ. The CDR3 protein is CASSLAVSGYGYTF.

The chain joins TRBV7-6 to TRBJ2-3; TCRdb's D call of TRBD2 is untestable without DNA. The CDR3 extends over 13 amino acids. In germline, CDR1 is SGHVS, CDR2 FNYEAQ. The CDR3 region is CASSLTRGDTQYF.

CDR3 residues: CASSFSYTEAFF. The genes are TRBV28 and TRBJ1-1. CDR1 and CDR2 from the germline V gene are MDHEN and SYDVKM. This CDR3 contains 12 residues.

V is TRBV29-1 and J is TRBJ2-5; the TCRdb D gene call, TRBD1, has no DNA to confirm it. Germline V gives CDR1 SQVTM, CDR2 ANQGSEA. CDR3 size: 13 residues. The CDR3 protein is CSVFTGVEETQYF. The full variable domain, completed using reference TRBV29-1 and TRBJ2-5, is SAVISQKPSRDICQRGTSLTIQCQVDSQVTMMFWYRQQPGQSLTLIATANQGSEATYESGFVIDKFPISRPNLTFSTLTVSNMSPEDSSIYLCSVFTGVEETQYFGPGTRLLVL.

CDR3: CASSRGQGIYEQYF. This chain joins TRBV5-1 and TRBJ2-7; as DNA is missing, the TRBD1 call by TCRdb cannot be tested. The CDR3 loop spans 14 amino acids. The V gene's germline CDR1 is SGHRS and CDR2 YFSETQ.